The 18 T cell receptor beta chains below come from one sample, sequenced in a study of CD8 T cells in Susac syndrome. An input of about 0.45 to 1 ug of RNA was subjected to reverse transcription using random hexamers. TCRdb analysed the immunoSEQ multiplex PCR reads with MiXCR anew, one entry per CDR3 protein. The sample consists of some 260,000 distinct CDR3 sequences, approximately 81% of them appearing once. Sequencing was done on a sample of CD8+ T cells from PBMCs. Every receptor here comes from a human donor with multiple sclerosis.

The V and J genes are TRBV4-1 and TRBJ2-5; the D gene is possibly TRBD1 (6 bases). Trimming left V 2 bases short and J 3 bases short, with 10 bases between. CDR3 size: 14 residues. Germline V gene sequence: CDR1 MGHRA, CDR2 YSYEKL. CDR3 coding DNA: TGCGCCAGCAGCCAACCGGCAGGGGAAGAGACCCAGTACTTC. Its translation is CASSQPAGEETQYF.

Comment on this clonotype: Germline and junction disagree at one end, which may indicate a read error. V usage is TRBV28 and J usage is TRBJ2-5; D gene unclear. The germline gives CDR1 MDHEN, CDR2 SYDVKM. CDR3 length: 14 residues. CDR3 in DNA: TGTGCCAGCAGTTTTGTCGGGTACCAAGAGGCCCAGTACTTC. It codes for CASSFVGYQEAQYF. The entire variable domain, with the rest obtained from reference TRBV28 and TRBJ2-5, is as follows: DVKVTQSSRYLVKRTGEKVFLECVQDMDHENMFWYRQDPGLGLRLIYFSYDVKMKEKGDIPEGYSVSREKKERFSLILESASTNQTSMYLCASSFVGYQEAQYFGPGTRLLVL.

The CDR3 sequence is CASSPTTDSNTEAFF. Written as DNA, the CDR3 is TGTGCCAGCAGCCCAACGACAGATTCTAACACTGAAGCTTTCTTT. J is TRBJ1-1 and V is TRBV7-3; D may be TRBD1 (5 bases). The ends were cut back, 5 bases at V and 2 bases at J, with 15 bases in the middle. Germline V gives CDR1 SGHTA, CDR2 FQGTGA. CDR3 length: 15 residues. The full variable domain, in which reference TRBV7-3 and TRBJ1-1 provide the parts outside the CDR3, is GAGVSQTPSNKVTEKGKYVELRCDPISGHTALYWYRQSLGQGPEFLIYFQGTGAADDSGLPNDRFFAVRPEGSVSTLKIQRTERGDSAVYLCASSPTTDSNTEAFFGQGTRLTVV.

The genes are TRBV5-6 and TRBJ2-1, with no clear D. The CDR3 extends over 15 amino acids. Germline V CDR1 and CDR2: SGHDT, YYEEEE. The V end lost 0 bases, the J end lost 6 bases, and 13 bases lay between the germline ends. CDR3: CASSLELEFGNEQFF. DNA for the CDR3: TGTGCCAGCAGCTTGGAACTGGAATTTGGCAATGAGCAGTTCTTC.

This chain connects TRBV5-5 to TRBJ2-2; perhaps TRBD1 as D (6 bases). The CDR3 length is 16 residues. V lost 4 bases to trimming and J lost 7 bases, with 20 bases between them. Germline-derived CDR1 and CDR2 are SGHKS and YYEKEE (reference sequence). The CDR3 loop is CASSRDRRLLHGELFF. Here the CDR3 DNA reads TGTGCCAGCAGCAGAGACAGGCGCCTTTTGCACGGGGAGCTGTTTTTT.

The chain links TRBV30 to TRBJ2-1; D may be TRBD2 (6 bases). This CDR3 has 14 amino acids. V was shortened by 2 bases and J by 8 bases, with 16 bases between the two germline ends. Germline CDR1 GTSNPN, CDR2 SVGIG (reference sequence). This CDR3 is CAWSLTGVVDEQFF. CDR3 bases: TGTGCCTGGAGTTTAACGGGAGTTGTGGATGAGCAGTTCTTC.

This chain joins TRBV5-1 and TRBJ2-5; D is undetermined. Germline V gives CDR1 SGHRS, CDR2 YFSETQ. The V end was cut by 0 bases, the J end by 3 bases, with 9 bases between. This CDR3 contains 14 residues. CDR3 loop: CASSLEGGEETQYF. CDR3 DNA: TGCGCCAGCAGCTTGGAGGGCGGTGAAGAGACCCAGTACTTC.

V usage is TRBV4-1 and J usage is TRBJ1-4; D may be TRBD1 (6 bases). Trimming cost V 0 bases and J 3 bases, with 8 bases left between them. CDR1 is MGHRA and CDR2 is YSYEKL in the germline V gene. The CDR3 runs to 15 residues. The CDR3 DNA reads as TGCGCCAGCAGCCAAGAGGGGGCGCCTAATGAAAAACTGTTTTTT. This translates into CASSQEGAPNEKLFF.

The rearrangement uses TRBV27 and TRBJ2-7, with no clear D. The CDR3 contains 14 residues. The germline V and J ends were trimmed by 3 bases and 5 bases, with 14 bases remaining between them. Germline-derived CDR1 and CDR2 are MNHEY and SMNVEV (reference sequence). The CDR3 nucleotides read TGTGCCAGCAGTTTTTCTGGGATGGGAAACGAGCAGTACTTC. It specifies CASSFSGMGNEQYF.

The chain employs TRBV9 and TRBJ2-3; D remains ambiguous. Trimming cost V 2 bases and J 4 bases, with 8 bases left between them. CDR3 length: 13 residues. CDR1 and CDR2 (germline): SGDLS, YYNGEE. The CDR3 DNA reads TGTGCCAGCAGCGTCGTAAGCGCAGATACGCAGTATTTT. The encoded protein is CASSVVSADTQYF.

V is TRBV20-1 and J is TRBJ1-1; no reliable D call. V lost 6 bases to trimming and J lost 0 bases, with 20 bases between them. CDR3 length: 16 residues. Germline-derived CDR1 and CDR2 are DFQATT and SNEGSKA (reference sequence). CDR3 nucleotides: TGCAGTGCCAGGACTCGCATTCTCCCCGTGAACACTGAAGCTTTCTTT. The encoded protein is CSARTRILPVNTEAFF.

The genes are TRBV6-5 and TRBJ1-1; TRBD1 matches 7 bases. The CDR3 runs to 17 residues. Germline trimming cut 0 bases from V and 1 base from J; bases unmatched to any gene: 8. CDR1 is MNHEY and CDR2 is SVGAGI in the germline V gene. The CDR3 DNA reads as TGTGCCAGCAGTTACTCGAGACAGGGTGTGGAGAACACTGAAGCTTTCTTT. Residues: CASSYSRQGVENTEAFF.

In its sample, this clonotype was seen a few times. The V call is TRBV7-9, the J call TRBJ2-7; D perhaps matches TRBD2 (5 bases). V lost 5 bases and J 6 bases, leaving 17 bases between the germline ends. Germline CDR1 and CDR2: SEHNR and FQNEAQ (reference sequence). The CDR3 is 14 residues long. CDR3 nucleotide sequence: TGTGCCAGCAGCACGGTCGGCGGGTTCGGCGAGCAGTACTTC. This gives the protein CASSTVGGFGEQYF.

The chain combines TRBV9 with TRBJ2-3; 12 nucleotides line up with TRBD2. Germline assignment: CDR1 SGDLS and CDR2 YYNGEE. The V and J ends lost 4 bases and 4 bases, in that order; junction bases with no gene match: 10. This CDR3 has 17 residues. The CDR3 sequence is CASSKHRLAGDPDTQYF. The CDR3 coding sequence is TGTGCCAGCAGCAAACACCGACTAGCGGGAGATCCAGATACGCAGTATTTT.

J is TRBJ2-7 and V is TRBV5-5; 9 positions agree with TRBD2. Germline assignment: CDR1 SGHKS and CDR2 YYEKEE (reference sequence). This CDR3 has 15 amino acids. V trimming: 0 bases; J trimming: 2 bases; junction bases outside the gene matches: 3. Here the CDR3 reads CASSLVSSGTYEQYF. CDR3 sequence (DNA): TGTGCCAGCAGCTTGGTGTCTAGCGGGACCTACGAGCAGTACTTC.

The rearrangement joins TRBV13 to TRBJ2-5, with 10 bases identical to TRBD1. Trimming removed 6 bases from V and 2 bases from J; junction bases left unmatched: 6. This CDR3 has 15 residues. CDR1 PRHDT and CDR2 FYEKMQ come from the germline V gene (reference sequence). The DNA of the CDR3 is TGTGCCAGCAGTCCCGGGACAGGGGTTCAAGAGACCCAGTACTTC. Amino acids: CASSPGTGVQETQYF.

The rearrangement uses TRBV14 and TRBJ2-3; D remains unclear. Trimming left V 0 bases short and J 2 bases short, with 12 bases between. The germline CDR1 and CDR2 sequences are SGHDN and FVKESK. The CDR3 spans 16 residues. The CDR3 spells CASSQDIGPITDTQYF. DNA of the CDR3: TGTGCCAGCAGCCAAGATATCGGGCCGATCACAGATACGCAGTATTTT. Full variable domain (missing parts from reference TRBV14 and TRBJ2-3): EAGVTQFPSHSVIEKGQTVTLRCDPISGHDNLYWYRRVMGKEIKFLLHFVKESKQDESGMPNNRFLAERTGGTYSTLKVQPAELEDSGVYFCASSQDIGPITDTQYFGPGTRLTVL.

The chain uses TRBV29-1 and TRBJ1-2, with TRBD1 matching over 7 bases. The CDR3 sequence is 13 residues long. Germline V lookup: CDR1 SQVTM, CDR2 ANQGSEA. V dropped 6 bases and J dropped 6; count of bases not matched to a gene: 10. The CDR3 loop is CSVPNQGGHGYTF. The CDR3 coding sequence is TGCAGCGTACCAAACCAGGGGGGACATGGCTACACCTTC.